This entry lists 15 T cell receptor beta chains sequenced from one sample in a study of vaccination and CD4 T cells after COVID-19. For these TCRs, the target antigens are not known. Treatment described: roughly ten-day PBMC culture with coronavirus spike peptide pools or control peptides (ViraFEST assay). The assay that was used to sequence DNA from cultured CD4+ T cells was the Oncomine TCR Beta short-read assay. TCRdb reprocessed the PCR reads with MiXCR, giving one entry per CDR3 protein. The repertoire consists of over 15,000 distinct CDR3 sequences, with about 52% occurring once and the leading ten covering around 3.4%. Sequencing was performed on CD4+ T cells from blood, cultured in vitro, taken before SARS-CoV-2 vaccination. These receptors all stem from a human donor who had recovered from COVID-19.

The rearrangement joins TRBV20-1 to TRBJ2-7; D unresolved. Looked up from germline, CDR1 is DFQATT and CDR2 is SNEGSKA (reference sequence). Trimming left V 3 bases short and J 0 bases short, with 18 bases between. The CDR3 sequence is 16 residues long. CDR3 sequence: CSARLTPGLPSYEQYF. The CDR3 DNA sequence: TGCAGTGCTAGGTTAACCCCCGGGTTGCCCTCCTACGAGCAGTACTTC.

This clonotype has only a few counts. The V call is TRBV7-2, the J call TRBJ1-6; D gene ambiguous. Per the germline V gene, CDR1 is SGHTA and CDR2 is FQGNSA. CDR3 length: 14 amino acids. Trimming stripped 0 bases from V and 7 bases from J, with 7 bases between. CDR3 sequence reads: CASSLAPVNSPLHF. The CDR3 nucleotides are TGTGCCAGCAGCTTAGCACCTGTGAATTCACCCCTCCACTTT.

This clonotype has just a few counts. The chain is built from TRBV6-1 and TRBJ1-1; no clear D gene. Between the trimmed V and J ends, which lost 1 base and 1 base, there was a span of 10 bases. This CDR3 has 15 amino acids. Germline loops: CDR1 MNHNS, CDR2 SASEGT. CDR3 in DNA: TGTGCCAGCAGTGAAGAGGTTGCACAGAACACTGAAGCTTTCTTT. This codes for CASSEEVAQNTEAFF.

This clonotype was detected a few times. The chain joins TRBV27 to TRBJ2-7; either TRBD1 or TRBD2 may fit D (8 bases each). Germline CDR1 and CDR2: MNHEY and SMNVEV (reference sequence). The length of the CDR3 is 19 residues. The germline V and J ends were trimmed by 1 base and 7 bases, with 29 bases remaining between them. The CDR3 DNA follows: TGTGCCAGCAGTTTATACCCGATCAGGACAGGGCAGGGACTAGGAGAGCAGTACTTC. Its protein product is CASSLYPIRTGQGLGEQYF.

This sequence joins TRBV6-1 and TRBJ2-7, with D maybe TRBD1 (5 bases). This CDR3 has 14 amino acids. Trimming shortened V by 10 bases and J by 5 bases, and 21 bases separated the two germline ends. Germline-derived CDR1 and CDR2 are MNHNS and SASEGT. CDR3 residues: CATLTPSRVNEQYF. The CDR3 DNA reads as TGTGCCACCTTAACTCCTTCCAGGGTGAACGAGCAGTACTTC.

This chain uses TRBV7-2 with TRBJ1-5; no firm D call. The germline V and J ends were trimmed by 5 bases and 3 bases, with 14 bases remaining between them. The germline V gene has CDR1 SGHTA and CDR2 FQGNSA. The CDR3 consists of 15 residues. The CDR3 nucleotides are TGTGCCAGCAGCCCCCATTTGGGGAACAATCAGCCCCAGCATTTT. Amino acids: CASSPHLGNNQPQHF.

This rearrangement joins TRBV11-3 to TRBJ2-7; no clear D gene. The germline gives CDR1 SGHNT, CDR2 YENEEA. The CDR3 covers 15 residues. V lost 3 bases and J lost 1, with 13 bases in between. CDR3 residues: CASSFDPTLSYEQYF. In DNA form, the CDR3 reads TGTGCCAGCAGCTTCGACCCGACACTATCCTACGAGCAGTACTTC.

The chain has TRBV19 and TRBJ2-7; TRBD1 matches at 12 bases. V lost 6 bases to trimming and J lost 3 bases; unmatched junction nucleotides: 18. The CDR3 covers 19 residues. Germline CDR1 and CDR2: LNHDA and SQIVND (reference sequence). The CDR3 DNA sequence: TGTGCCAGTAGCGGCCCGGGACAGGGGGCGCGGCGGCAATTCTACGAGCAGTACTTC. Translating gives CASSGPGQGARRQFYEQYF. Combining the CDR3 with reference TRBV19 and TRBJ2-7 gives the whole variable domain DGGITQSPKYLFRKEGQNVTLSCEQNLNHDAMYWYRQDPGQGLRLIYYSQIVNDFQKGDIAEGYSVSREKKESFPLTVTSAQKNPTAFYLCASSGPGQGARRQFYEQYFGPGTRLTVT.

The genes are TRBV19 and TRBJ1-2; D possibly corresponds to TRBD1 (5 bases). The germline CDR1 and CDR2 sequences are LNHDA and SQIVND (reference sequence). The CDR3 contains 13 residues. Between the trimmed V and J ends, which lost 4 bases and 4 bases, there was a span of 10 bases. In DNA form, the CDR3 reads TGTGCCAGTAGTACCAGGGTCGGCTATGGCTACACCTTC. Its protein product is CASSTRVGYGYTF.

The chain carries TRBV7-6 and TRBJ2-2; D call uncertain. Germline V lookup: CDR1 SGHVS, CDR2 FNYEAQ. V dropped 0 bases and J dropped 6 bases, with 2 bases sitting between them. This CDR3 has 12 amino acids. CDR3 region: CASSLAAGELFF. CDR3 DNA sequence: TGTGCCAGCAGCTTAGCGGCCGGGGAGCTGTTTTTT.

This clonotype was picked up a small number of times. The rearrangement uses TRBV20-1 and TRBJ1-5; 11 positions match TRBD1. The J segment lost 4 bases and the V segment lost 6 bases, leaving 8 bases of the junction unmatched. This CDR3 contains 15 residues. The germline CDR1 and CDR2 sequences are DFQATT and SNEGSKA (reference sequence). The CDR3 DNA reads as TGCAGTGCGGGACAGGGGGAGAGAGGGAATCAGCCCCAGCATTTT. The encoded protein is CSAGQGERGNQPQHF.

The V call is TRBV7-8, the J call TRBJ1-5; 7 positions agree with TRBD1. Germline V gene lookup returns CDR1 SGHVS and CDR2 FQNEAQ. V lost 5 bases to trimming and J lost 3 bases; unmatched junction nucleotides: 7. CDR3 length: 15 amino acids. This CDR3 is CASSKTGVLNQPQHF. CDR3 nucleotide sequence: TGTGCCAGCAGCAAAACAGGGGTCCTCAATCAGCCCCAGCATTTT.

This chain's CDR3 is CASSPSSTGELFF. As DNA, the CDR3 is TGTGCCAGCAGCCCATCGAGCACCGGGGAGCTGTTTTTT. The chain uses TRBV6-4 and TRBJ2-2; D is unclear. This CDR3 has 13 amino acids. The V end was cut by 6 bases, the J end by 4 bases, with 9 bases between. Germline CDR1 MRHNA, CDR2 SNTAGT.

The chain couples TRBV19 to TRBJ1-2, with D maybe TRBD1 (5 bases). V was clipped by 6 bases and J by 1 base, with 15 bases between them. From germline, CDR1 is LNHDA and CDR2 SQIVND (reference sequence). The CDR3 is made up of 15 amino acids. The CDR3 spells CASSSGAKLNYGYTF. The CDR3 DNA follows: TGTGCCAGTAGCTCTGGGGCCAAACTTAACTATGGCTACACCTTC.

This sequence joins TRBV2 and TRBJ1-6, with a possible D match to TRBD1 (5 bases). Germline values: CDR1 SNHLY, CDR2 FYNNEI. This CDR3 spans 16 amino acids. Trimming took off 1 base at V and 6 bases at J, with 13 bases between the two ends. Here the CDR3 reads CASSEVLGRLNSPLHF. The DNA of the CDR3 is TGTGCCAGCAGTGAAGTTTTGGGACGGCTTAATTCACCCCTCCACTTT. Full variable domain (remainder filled in from reference TRBV2 and TRBJ1-6): EPEVTQTPSHQVTQMGQEVILRCVPISNHLYFYWYRQILGQKVEFLVSFYNNEISEKSEIFDDQFSVERPDGSNFTLKIRSTKLEDSAMYFCASSEVLGRLNSPLHFGNGTRLTVT.